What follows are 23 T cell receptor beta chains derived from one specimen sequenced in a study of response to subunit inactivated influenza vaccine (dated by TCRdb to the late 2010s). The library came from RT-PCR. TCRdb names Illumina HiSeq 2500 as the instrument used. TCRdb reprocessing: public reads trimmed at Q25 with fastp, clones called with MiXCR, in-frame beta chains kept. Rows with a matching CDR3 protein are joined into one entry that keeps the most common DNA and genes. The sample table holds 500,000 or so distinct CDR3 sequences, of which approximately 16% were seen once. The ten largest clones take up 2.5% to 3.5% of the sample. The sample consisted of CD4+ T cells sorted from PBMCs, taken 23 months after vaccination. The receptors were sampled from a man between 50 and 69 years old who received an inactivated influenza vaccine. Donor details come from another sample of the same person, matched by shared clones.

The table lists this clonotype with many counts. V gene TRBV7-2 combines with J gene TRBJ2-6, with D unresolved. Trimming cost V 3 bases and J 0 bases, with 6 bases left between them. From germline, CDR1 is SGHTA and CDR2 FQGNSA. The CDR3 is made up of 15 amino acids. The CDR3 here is CASSFRSSGANVLTF. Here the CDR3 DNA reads TGTGCCAGCAGCTTTAGGAGCTCTGGGGCCAACGTCCTGACTTTC.

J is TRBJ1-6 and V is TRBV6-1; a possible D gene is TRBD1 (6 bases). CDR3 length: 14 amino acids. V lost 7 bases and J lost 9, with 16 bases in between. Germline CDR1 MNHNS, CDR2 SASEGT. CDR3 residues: CASTFQGQGSPLHF. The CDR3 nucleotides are TGTGCCAGCACCTTCCAGGGGCAAGGTTCACCCCTCCACTTT.

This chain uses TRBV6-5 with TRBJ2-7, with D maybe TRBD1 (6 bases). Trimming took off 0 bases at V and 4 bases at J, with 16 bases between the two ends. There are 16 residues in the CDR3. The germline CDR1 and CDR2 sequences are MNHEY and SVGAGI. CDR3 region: CASSYSTGRGLYEQYF. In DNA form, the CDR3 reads TGTGCCAGCAGTTACTCGACAGGACGTGGGCTATACGAGCAGTACTTC.

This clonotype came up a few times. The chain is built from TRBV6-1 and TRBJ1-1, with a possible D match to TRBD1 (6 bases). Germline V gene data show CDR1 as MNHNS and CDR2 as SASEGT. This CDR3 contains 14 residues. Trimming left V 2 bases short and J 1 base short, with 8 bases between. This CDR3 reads CASSEPGQNTEAFF. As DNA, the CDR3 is TGTGCCAGCAGTGAACCGGGACAGAACACTGAAGCTTTCTTT.

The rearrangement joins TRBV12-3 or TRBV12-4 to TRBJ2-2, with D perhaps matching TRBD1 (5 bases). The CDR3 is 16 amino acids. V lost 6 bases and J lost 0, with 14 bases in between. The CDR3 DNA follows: TGTGCCAGCAGCCCCACAGGCAAACCGAACACCGGGGAGCTGTTTTTT. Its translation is CASSPTGKPNTGELFF.

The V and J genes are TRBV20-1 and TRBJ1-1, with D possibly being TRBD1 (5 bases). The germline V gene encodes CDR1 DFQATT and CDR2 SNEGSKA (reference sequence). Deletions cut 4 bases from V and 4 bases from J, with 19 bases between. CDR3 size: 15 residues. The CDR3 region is CSAIASRGRGTEAFF. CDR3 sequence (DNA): TGCAGTGCTATCGCGTCTCGGGGAAGGGGCACTGAAGCTTTCTTT.

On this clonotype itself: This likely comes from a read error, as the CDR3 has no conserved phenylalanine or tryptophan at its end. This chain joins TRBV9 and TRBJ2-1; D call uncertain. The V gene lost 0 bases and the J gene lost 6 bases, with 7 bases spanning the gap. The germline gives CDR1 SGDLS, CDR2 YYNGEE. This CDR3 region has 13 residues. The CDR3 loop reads CASSVGVVNEQFY. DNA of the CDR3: TGTGCCAGCAGCGTAGGGGTGGTCAATGAGCAGTTCTAC.

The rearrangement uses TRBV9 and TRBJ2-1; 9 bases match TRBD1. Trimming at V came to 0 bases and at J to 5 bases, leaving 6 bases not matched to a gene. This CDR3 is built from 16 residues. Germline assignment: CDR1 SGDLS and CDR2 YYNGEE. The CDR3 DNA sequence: TGTGCCAGCAGCGTAGCCTGGACAGGGGCGAACAATGAGCAGTTCTTC. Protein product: CASSVAWTGANNEQFF.

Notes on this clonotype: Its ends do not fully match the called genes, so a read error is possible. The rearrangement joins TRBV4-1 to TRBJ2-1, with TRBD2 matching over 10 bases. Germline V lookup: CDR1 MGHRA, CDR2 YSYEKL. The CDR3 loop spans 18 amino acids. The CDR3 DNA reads TGCGCTAGCAGCCAAGATAGTATTCTAGCGGGAGTGGGGAATGAGCAGTTCTTC. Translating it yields CASSQDSILAGVGNEQFF.

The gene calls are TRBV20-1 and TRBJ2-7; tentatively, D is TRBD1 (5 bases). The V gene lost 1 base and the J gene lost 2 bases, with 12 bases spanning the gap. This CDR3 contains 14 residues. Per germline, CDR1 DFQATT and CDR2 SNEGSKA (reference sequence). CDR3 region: CSARATEYAYEQYF. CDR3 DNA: TGCAGTGCTAGAGCGACAGAATACGCCTACGAGCAGTACTTC.

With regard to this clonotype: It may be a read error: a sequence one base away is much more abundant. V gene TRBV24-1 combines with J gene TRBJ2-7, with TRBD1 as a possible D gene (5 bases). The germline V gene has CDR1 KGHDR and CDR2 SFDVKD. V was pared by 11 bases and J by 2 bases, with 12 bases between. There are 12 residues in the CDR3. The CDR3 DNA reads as TGTGCCATCTTCAGACAGCCCTACGAGCAGTACTTC. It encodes CAIFRQPYEQYF.

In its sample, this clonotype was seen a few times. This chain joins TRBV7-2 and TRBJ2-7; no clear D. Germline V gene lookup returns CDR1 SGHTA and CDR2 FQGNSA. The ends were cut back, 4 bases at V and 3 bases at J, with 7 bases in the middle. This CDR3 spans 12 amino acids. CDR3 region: CASSSGFYEQYF. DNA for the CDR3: TGTGCCAGCAGCTCGGGCTTCTACGAGCAGTACTTC.

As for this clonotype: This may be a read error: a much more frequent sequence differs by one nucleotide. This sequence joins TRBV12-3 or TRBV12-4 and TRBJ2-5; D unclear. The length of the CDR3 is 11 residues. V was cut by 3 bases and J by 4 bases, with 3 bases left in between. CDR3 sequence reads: CASSFVETQYF. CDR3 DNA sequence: TGTGCCAGCAGTTTTGTAGAGACCCAGTACTTC.

The CDR3 protein is CASSLFGASAPDTQYF. The CDR3 DNA sequence: TGTGCCAGCAGCTTATTTGGTGCTAGCGCGCCGGATACGCAGTATTTT. J is TRBJ2-3 and V is TRBV11-2, with D maybe TRBD2 (6 bases). The CDR3 runs 16 residues. The V end lost 2 bases, the J end lost 6 bases, and 18 bases lay between the germline ends. Germline V gives CDR1 SGHAT, CDR2 FQNNGV.

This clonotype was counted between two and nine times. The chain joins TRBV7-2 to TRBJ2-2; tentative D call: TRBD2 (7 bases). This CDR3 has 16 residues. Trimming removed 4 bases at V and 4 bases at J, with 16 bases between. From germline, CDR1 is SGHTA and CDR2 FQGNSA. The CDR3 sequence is CASSSRRGAATGELFF. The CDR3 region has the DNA TGTGCCAGCAGCTCTAGACGGGGGGCGGCCACCGGGGAGCTGTTTTTT.

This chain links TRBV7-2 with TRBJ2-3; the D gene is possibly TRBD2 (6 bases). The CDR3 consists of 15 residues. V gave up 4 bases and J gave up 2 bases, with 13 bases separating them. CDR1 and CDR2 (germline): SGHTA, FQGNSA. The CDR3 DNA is TGTGCCAGCAGCTCTGAGGGACTTTACACAGATACGCAGTATTTT. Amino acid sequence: CASSSEGLYTDTQYF. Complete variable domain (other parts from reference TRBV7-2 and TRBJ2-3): GAGVSQSPSNKVTEKGKDVELRCDPISGHTALYWYRQSLGQGLEFLIYFQGNSAPDKSGLPSDRFSAERTGGSVSTLTIQRTQQEDSAVYLCASSSEGLYTDTQYFGPGTRLTVL.

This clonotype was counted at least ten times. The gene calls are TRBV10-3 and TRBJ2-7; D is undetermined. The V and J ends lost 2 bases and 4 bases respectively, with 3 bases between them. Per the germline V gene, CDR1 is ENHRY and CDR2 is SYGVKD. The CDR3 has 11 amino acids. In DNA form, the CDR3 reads TGTGCCATCAGTGAGGAATACGAGCAGTACTTC. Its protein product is CAISEEYEQYF.

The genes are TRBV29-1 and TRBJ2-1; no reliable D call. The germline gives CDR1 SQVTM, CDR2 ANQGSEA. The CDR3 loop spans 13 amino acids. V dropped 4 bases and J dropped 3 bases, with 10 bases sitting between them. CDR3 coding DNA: TGCAGCGTTGGGACCGCCGTCTACAATGAGCAGTTCTTC. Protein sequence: CSVGTAVYNEQFF.

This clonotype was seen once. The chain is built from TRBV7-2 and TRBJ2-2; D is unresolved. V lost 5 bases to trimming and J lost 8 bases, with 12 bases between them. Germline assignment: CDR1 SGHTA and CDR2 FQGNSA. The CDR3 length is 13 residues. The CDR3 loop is CASSPSYVGELFF. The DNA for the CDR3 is TGTGCCAGCAGCCCATCCTACGTAGGGGAGCTGTTTTTT.

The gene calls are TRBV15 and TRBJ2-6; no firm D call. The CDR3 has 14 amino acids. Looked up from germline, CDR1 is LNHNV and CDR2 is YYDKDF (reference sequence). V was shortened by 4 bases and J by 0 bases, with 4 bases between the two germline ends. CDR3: CATSTSSGANVLTF. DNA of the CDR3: TGTGCCACCAGCACTAGCTCTGGGGCCAACGTCCTGACTTTC.

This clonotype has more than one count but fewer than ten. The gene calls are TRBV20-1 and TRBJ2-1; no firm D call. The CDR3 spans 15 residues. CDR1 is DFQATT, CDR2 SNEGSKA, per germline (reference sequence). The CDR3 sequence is CSTLNRVSANNEQFF. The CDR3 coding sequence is TGCTCAACCCTTAACCGCGTCAGTGCCAACAATGAGCAGTTCTTC.

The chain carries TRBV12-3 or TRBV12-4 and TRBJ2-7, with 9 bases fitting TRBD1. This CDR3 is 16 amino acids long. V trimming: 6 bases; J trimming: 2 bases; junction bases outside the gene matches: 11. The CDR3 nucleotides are TGTGCCAGCAGGCCCGGGTGGGGACAGGGACCCTACGAGCAGTACTTC. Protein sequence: CASRPGWGQGPYEQYF.

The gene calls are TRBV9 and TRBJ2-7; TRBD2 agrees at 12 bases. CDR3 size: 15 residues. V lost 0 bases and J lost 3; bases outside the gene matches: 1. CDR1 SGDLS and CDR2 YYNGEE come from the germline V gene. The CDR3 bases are TGTGCCAGCAGCGTAGGGGGACTAGCGGGCTACGAGCAGTACTTC. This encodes CASSVGGLAGYEQYF. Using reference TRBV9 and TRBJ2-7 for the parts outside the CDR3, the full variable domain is DSGVTQTPKHLITATGQRVTLRCSPRSGDLSVYWYQQSLDQGLQFLIQYYNGEERAKGNILERFSAQQFPDLHSELNLSSLELGDSALYFCASSVGGLAGYEQYFGPGTRLTVT.